The next 14 T cell receptor beta chains were all read from a single sample in a study of T-cell memory formation after mild COVID-19. TCRdb reanalysed the 5' RACE reads using MiXCR and keeps one entry per CDR3 protein. Here the sample spans just over 350,000 distinct CDR3 sequences, 13% to 15% being singletons. Sequenced: PBMCs or a T cell subset sorted from them (not recorded which). These receptors all stem from a man between 18 and 29 years old who had mild COVID-19 (a few samples of this study predate the infection). Cell type and time point are not known.

The rearrangement links TRBV25-1 to TRBJ2-7, with a possible D match to TRBD1 (5 bases). Trimming cost V 7 bases and J 6 bases, with 19 bases left between them. Germline V gives CDR1 MGHDK, CDR2 SYGVNS. CDR3 size: 14 residues. The CDR3 DNA reads as TGTGCCAGCATTGCGAAGGGGCAGGGCTTCGAGCAGTACTTC. Translated, it gives CASIAKGQGFEQYF.

The sample holds a few counts of this clonotype. The V call is TRBV4-2, the J call TRBJ1-6; D is undetermined. Germline V lookup: CDR1 LGHNA, CDR2 YNFKEQ. V lost 0 bases and J 5 bases, leaving 2 bases between the germline ends. The CDR3 has 13 residues. The CDR3 bases are TGTGCCAGCAGCCAAGATCATAATTCACCCCTCCACTTT. Protein: CASSQDHNSPLHF.

This clonotype was observed a handful of times. The chain couples TRBV9 to TRBJ2-7; D possibly corresponds to TRBD1 (6 bases). Looked up from germline, CDR1 is SGDLS and CDR2 is YYNGEE. The V end was cut by 3 bases, the J end by 6 bases, with 16 bases between. This CDR3 is 14 amino acids long. This CDR3 reads CASSATQGLGEQYV. DNA for the CDR3: TGTGCCAGCAGCGCGACTCAGGGGCTGGGCGAGCAGTACGTC.

This rearrangement joins TRBV27 to TRBJ1-2; 8 bases line up with TRBD1. The CDR3 totals 13 residues. The germline V gene has CDR1 MNHEY and CDR2 SMNVEV (reference sequence). Trimming at V came to 8 bases and at J to 8 bases, leaving 10 bases not matched to a gene. The CDR3 spells CASGQGAPVGYTF. The CDR3 coding sequence is TGTGCCAGCGGTCAGGGGGCGCCGGTCGGCTACACCTTC.

This clonotype has more than one count but fewer than ten. The chain links TRBV2 to TRBJ1-6; the D gene is possibly TRBD1 (6 bases). The CDR3 loop spans 14 amino acids. With 8 bases removed from V and 5 bases from J, the gap between germline ends came to 13 bases. The V gene's germline CDR1 is SNHLY and CDR2 FYNNEI. This CDR3 reads CASLGQIDNSPLHF. As DNA, the CDR3 is TGTGCCAGCCTAGGACAGATAGATAATTCACCCCTCCACTTT.

This clonotype was counted many times. J is TRBJ2-1 and V is TRBV11-2, with 8 bases fitting TRBD2. CDR1 and CDR2 (germline): SGHAT, FQNNGV. V lost 2 bases and J lost 4; bases outside the gene matches: 4. This CDR3 is 15 amino acids long. The CDR3 region is CASSLRSGDYNEQFF. The CDR3 DNA follows: TGTGCCAGCAGCTTACGTAGCGGGGATTACAATGAGCAGTTCTTC.

This chain connects TRBV6-5 to TRBJ2-1; TRBD2 matches 11 bases. Germline CDR1 reads MNHEY; CDR2 reads SVGAGI. J was trimmed by 6 bases and V by 0 bases; bases with no gene match: 1. This CDR3 has 15 residues. The DNA for the CDR3 is TGTGCCAGCAGTTACTCTAGCGGGGGGGTCAATGAGCAGTTCTTC. Amino acid sequence: CASSYSSGGVNEQFF.

The chain recombines TRBV6-4 with TRBJ2-1; D gene ambiguous. The CDR3 is made up of 13 amino acids. V was trimmed by 5 bases and J by 9 bases, leaving 14 bases between them. Per germline, CDR1 MRHNA and CDR2 SNTAGT. Written as DNA, the CDR3 is TGTGCCAGCAGTCCCTCCTTAATTGGTGAGCAGTTCTTC. This encodes CASSPSLIGEQFF.

The chain recombines TRBV2 with TRBJ2-3; D is uncertain. The germline V gene encodes CDR1 SNHLY and CDR2 FYNNEI. Trimming removed 8 bases at V and 3 bases at J, with 9 bases between. This CDR3 has 12 amino acids. The CDR3 protein is CASVEATDTQYF. In nucleotides, the CDR3 is TGTGCCAGCGTAGAGGCGACAGATACGCAGTATTTT.

This clonotype appeared a few times. The gene calls are TRBV20-1 and TRBJ1-4, with D possibly TRBD1 on 6 matching bases. V was trimmed by 6 bases and J by 3 bases, leaving 23 bases between them. This CDR3 is 17 amino acids long. Per germline, CDR1 DFQATT and CDR2 SNEGSKA (reference sequence). CDR3 in amino acids: CSAAGAGGTMSNEKLFF. CDR3 in DNA: TGCAGTGCCGCGGGAGCTGGGGGGACAATGTCTAATGAAAAACTGTTTTTT.

This clonotype was detected only a few times. This rearrangement joins TRBV7-9 to TRBJ1-5; D perhaps matches TRBD1 (6 bases). The CDR3 totals 14 residues. V was pared by 1 base and J by 7 bases, with 11 bases between. Germline lookup yields CDR1 SEHNR and CDR2 FQNEAQ (reference sequence). The CDR3 protein is CASSLGAGEQPQHF. The CDR3 DNA sequence: TGTGCCAGCAGCTTAGGAGCAGGGGAACAGCCCCAGCATTTT.

The chain employs TRBV6-6 and TRBJ1-5; tentatively, D is TRBD1 (6 bases). This CDR3 comprises 15 residues. The germline CDR1 and CDR2 sequences are MNHNY and SVGAGI (reference sequence). V was cut by 9 bases and J by 6 bases, with 21 bases left in between. CDR3 protein: CASLTGTYTGQPQHF. The CDR3 nucleotides read TGTGCCAGTTTAACCGGGACATATACAGGTCAGCCCCAGCATTTT.

This clonotype was seen a handful of times. The rearrangement joins TRBV2 to TRBJ1-2; tentative D call: TRBD1 (6 bases). CDR3 size: 13 residues. The germline gives CDR1 SNHLY, CDR2 FYNNEI. The V and J ends lost 4 bases and 6 bases respectively, with 12 bases between them. The DNA for the CDR3 is TGTGCCAGCAGTGGAGCTGGGGGCAATGGCTACACCTTC. Translation: CASSGAGGNGYTF.

The V gene is TRBV20-1, the J gene TRBJ2-4; D uncertain. CDR1 and CDR2 (germline): DFQATT, SNEGSKA (reference sequence). Between the trimmed V and J ends, which lost 1 base and 3 bases, there was a span of 10 bases. This CDR3 is built from 14 residues. The CDR3 DNA follows: TGCAGTGCTAGAGCCGCCGAGGTCAAAAACATTCAGTACTTC. Encoded protein: CSARAAEVKNIQYF.